This paragraph covers one T cell receptor beta chain sequence. The entry originates in a study of CD8+ T cells in alopecia areata. This CDR3 region has 14 residues. Germline V lookup: CDR1 SGHDT, CDR2 YYEEEE. Trimming took 2 bases from V and 3 from J, leaving 12 bases between them. As the sequencing template, cDNA was produced by extracting RNA and reverse transcribing it. Profiled with immunoSEQ multiplex PCR; TCRdb holds only in-frame clones, not every one. The sample includes 110,000 to 150,000 clones, roughly 50% seen only once; the top ten take roughly 15%. Sample treatment: oral pan-JAK inhibitor, 5-10 mg twice daily. Lesional scalp tissue (obtained by punch biopsy) and peripheral blood were collected from alopecia areata patients.

This receptor was taken from a human donor with alopecia areata. This sequence joins TRBV5-6 and TRBJ2-7, with D perhaps matching TRBD1 (6 bases). Source: CD8+ T cells sorted from blood, taken at week 4, from a patient treated with tofacitinib. The CDR3 sequence is CASSLQGWDYEQYF. Here the CDR3 DNA reads TGTGCCAGCAGCTTACAGGGTTGGGACTACGAGCAGTACTTC.